The 24 T cell receptor beta chains below were found in one sample sequenced in a study of control samples from healthy donors and cancer patients. Profiling relied on immunoSEQ multiplex PCR, and the TCRdb table lists in-frame clones only, not all of them. The sample contains 26,000 or so clones, roughly 89% of which appear only once. What was sequenced was PBMCs. These TCRs come from a man between 50 and 59 years old with lung cancer.

J is TRBJ2-3 and V is TRBV5-4; 7 nucleotides agree with TRBD1. The CDR3 has 14 residues. CDR1 SGHNT and CDR2 YYREEE come from the germline V gene (reference sequence). V trimming: 5 bases; J trimming: 6 bases; junction bases outside the gene matches: 9. The CDR3 spells CASRQRQGQDTQYF. The CDR3 bases are TGTGCCAGCAGACAAAGACAGGGACAGGATACGCAGTATTTT.

This sequence joins TRBV5-8 and TRBJ2-5; perhaps TRBD1 as D (6 bases). CDR1 is SGHTS, CDR2 YDEGEE, per germline. This CDR3 contains 14 residues. The V gene lost 4 bases and the J gene lost 4 bases, with 14 bases spanning the gap. CDR3 nucleotide sequence: TGTGCCAGCAGCACTGGGGTAGGGGGAGAGACCCAGTACTTC. Its translation: CASSTGVGGETQYF.

The chain has TRBV19 and TRBJ2-7, with 9 nucleotides matching TRBD2. The germline V gene has CDR1 LNHDA and CDR2 SQIVND (reference sequence). The CDR3 contains 15 residues. J was trimmed by 2 bases and V by 1 base; bases with no gene match: 3. The CDR3 DNA reads TGTGCCAGTAGTATAGGGGCTAGCGGGGCCTACGAGCAGTACTTC. The encoded protein is CASSIGASGAYEQYF.

This chain uses TRBV6-2 or TRBV6-3 with TRBJ2-5; 8 positions agree with TRBD1. Germline assignment: CDR1 MNHEY and CDR2 SVGEGT. With 2 bases clipped from V and 0 bases from J, the junction kept 8 bases outside the gene matches. This CDR3 region has 17 residues. The CDR3 loop is CASSYDVRQGYQETQYF. CDR3 nucleotide sequence: TGTGCCAGCAGTTACGACGTGAGACAGGGGTACCAAGAGACCCAGTACTTC.

J is TRBJ2-5 and V is TRBV2; D could derive from TRBD1 or TRBD2 (7 bases each). This CDR3 has 14 amino acids. V lost 5 bases to trimming and J lost 6 bases, with 16 bases between them. The germline V gene has CDR1 SNHLY and CDR2 FYNNEI. The CDR3 DNA reads as TGTGCCAGCAGTCAGGGGGGGGTTTTGCAGACCCAGTACTTC. Encoded protein: CASSQGGVLQTQYF.

The genes are TRBV6-1 and TRBJ1-4, with D tentatively TRBD1 (5 bases). The germline gives CDR1 MNHNS, CDR2 SASEGT. V was trimmed by 4 bases and J by 7 bases, leaving 19 bases between them. The CDR3 spans 16 residues. CDR3 nucleotide sequence: TGTGCCAGCAGTGCCCCCCCCGCAGGAGGGGCTGAAAAACTGTTTTTT. This sequence encodes CASSAPPAGGAEKLFF.

This clone has a single count. The same CDR3 arises from other DNA sequences in this sample as well. V usage is TRBV5-1 and J usage is TRBJ1-1; 8 bases align to TRBD1. The CDR3 extends over 14 amino acids. V gave up 8 bases and J gave up 3 bases; unmatched junction bases: 9. The V gene's germline CDR1 is SGHRS and CDR2 YFSETQ. CDR3 DNA sequence: TGCGCCAGTAGCCCGACAGGGGAAGACACTGAAGCTTTCTTT. This sequence encodes CASSPTGEDTEAFF.

Only a few counts were recorded for this clone. The gene calls are TRBV7-2 and TRBJ2-7; weak D call: TRBD1 (6 bases). The V gene lost 4 bases and the J gene lost 1 base, with 11 bases spanning the gap. Germline loops: CDR1 SGHTA, CDR2 FQGNSA. CDR3 length: 14 amino acids. This CDR3 is CASSSDRASYEQYF. Written as DNA, the CDR3 is TGTGCCAGCAGCTCGGACAGAGCATCCTACGAGCAGTACTTC. Full variable domain (rest looked up from reference TRBV7-2 and TRBJ2-7): GAGVSQSPSNKVTEKGKDVELRCDPISGHTALYWYRQSLGQGLEFLIYFQGNSAPDKSGLPSDRFSAERTGGSVSTLTIQRTQQEDSAVYLCASSSDRASYEQYFGPGTRLTVT.

The chain has TRBV14 and TRBJ2-2; no firm D call. The germline gives CDR1 SGHDN, CDR2 FVKESK. V was trimmed by 0 bases and J by 5 bases, leaving 16 bases between them. This CDR3 contains 17 residues. This CDR3 reads CASSQEVGRAWTGELFF. The CDR3 DNA reads as TGTGCCAGCAGCCAAGAAGTAGGCCGGGCGTGGACCGGGGAGCTGTTTTTT.

The CDR3 bases are TGTGCCAGCAGCTTGGGACAGGGGTTCTACGAGCAGTACTTC. This encodes CASSLGQGFYEQYF. The V and J genes are TRBV5-5 and TRBJ2-7, with 8 positions matching TRBD1. V trimming: 0 bases; J trimming: 3 bases; junction bases outside the gene matches: 2. This CDR3 is built from 14 residues. Germline-derived CDR1 and CDR2 are SGHKS and YYEKEE (reference sequence).

The chain uses TRBV6-6 and TRBJ2-5, with no clear D. CDR1 MNHNY and CDR2 SVGAGI come from the germline V gene (reference sequence). Trimming cost V 0 bases and J 4 bases, with 15 bases left between them. The CDR3 contains 16 residues. The CDR3 spells CASSYSKFVVRETQYF. As DNA, the CDR3 is TGTGCCAGCAGTTACTCGAAATTTGTGGTTCGAGAGACCCAGTACTTC.

This clone was seen once. The rearrangement links TRBV18 to TRBJ1-1, with 7 bases aligning to TRBD1. J was trimmed by 2 bases and V by 5 bases; bases with no gene match: 5. This CDR3 comprises 14 residues. Germline CDR1 KGHSH, CDR2 LQKENI. The CDR3 loop is CASSIGTANTEAFF. The CDR3 bases are TGTGCCAGCTCAATAGGGACAGCCAACACTGAAGCTTTCTTT.

The chain has TRBV27 and TRBJ1-1; D perhaps matches TRBD1 (5 bases). Per germline, CDR1 MNHEY and CDR2 SMNVEV (reference sequence). The CDR3 totals 14 residues. V dropped 8 bases and J dropped 6 bases, with 19 bases sitting between them. The CDR3 nucleotides are TGTGCCAGCCTCCCTGGACACGGATGGTCTGAAGCTTTCTTT. The encoded protein is CASLPGHGWSEAFF.

This CDR3 is CAIQPGESEKLFF. The CDR3 nucleotides are TGTGCCATCCAACCGGGGGAGAGTGAAAAACTGTTTTTT. The chain uses TRBV10-3 and TRBJ1-4; a weak D match, TRBD1 (5 bases). Per germline, CDR1 ENHRY and CDR2 SYGVKD. The length of the CDR3 is 13 residues. Trimming took 8 bases from V and 7 from J, leaving 14 bases between them.

The rearrangement joins TRBV4-1 to TRBJ1-1; the D gene is possibly TRBD1 (6 bases). Trimming took 0 bases from V and 4 from J, leaving 9 bases between them. The germline V gene has CDR1 MGHRA and CDR2 YSYEKL. The CDR3 length is 14 residues. This CDR3 reads CASSQDEGVTEAFF. The CDR3 DNA sequence: TGCGCCAGCAGCCAAGATGAGGGGGTCACTGAAGCTTTCTTT.

V and J are TRBV5-8 and TRBJ1-1; possibly TRBD1 for D (5 bases). With 4 bases removed from V and 4 bases from J, the gap between germline ends came to 5 bases. Germline CDR1 reads SGHTS; CDR2 reads YDEGEE. The CDR3 loop spans 11 amino acids. The CDR3, as DNA: TGTGCCAGCAGCCAGGGCACTGAAGCTTTCTTT. Translated, it gives CASSQGTEAFF.

The chain has TRBV27 and TRBJ1-5, with 7 nucleotides matching TRBD1. The CDR3 sequence is 15 residues long. Germline CDR1 is MNHEY and CDR2 is SMNVEV (reference sequence). J gave up 4 bases and V 5 bases, and 8 bases lay outside the gene matches. The CDR3 DNA reads TGTGCCAGCAGTCCCCGGGGACAGTATAATCAGCCCCAGCATTTT. Its protein is CASSPRGQYNQPQHF.

The chain couples TRBV5-1 to TRBJ1-1; 8 nucleotides align to TRBD1. V was clipped by 3 bases and J by 1 base; unmatched bases: 2. The germline gives CDR1 SGHRS, CDR2 YFSETQ. The CDR3 contains 14 residues. The CDR3 DNA reads TGCGCCAGCAGCTCAACAGGGGGGAACACTGAAGCTTTCTTT. Translating gives CASSSTGGNTEAFF.

The gene calls are TRBV6-6 and TRBJ1-4; D remains unclear. Germline V gives CDR1 MNHNY, CDR2 SVGAGI (reference sequence). The CDR3 has 16 amino acids. Deletions cut 0 bases from V and 6 bases from J, with 14 bases between. CDR3 amino acids: CASSYSLYQLDEKLFF. For the CDR3, the DNA is TGTGCCAGCAGTTACTCGCTCTACCAGTTAGATGAAAAACTGTTTTTT.

The chain is built from TRBV5-1 and TRBJ2-2; 9 bases match TRBD2. The CDR3 runs to 16 residues. Germline values: CDR1 SGHRS, CDR2 YFSETQ. J lost 3 bases, V lost 5 bases, and 8 bases had no gene match. CDR3: CASSFAGGPDTGELFF. The CDR3, as DNA: TGCGCCAGCAGTTTCGCGGGGGGGCCCGACACCGGGGAGCTGTTTTTT.

This chain links TRBV5-4 with TRBJ2-3, with D possibly called TRBD1 or TRBD2 (6 bases each). This CDR3 is 14 amino acids long. The V gene lost 4 bases and the J gene lost 5 bases, with 14 bases spanning the gap. The germline CDR1 and CDR2 sequences are SGHNT and YYREEE (reference sequence). This CDR3 is CASSPEGGGDTQYF. CDR3 nucleotide sequence: TGTGCCAGCAGCCCGGAGGGGGGCGGAGATACGCAGTATTTT.

The chain recombines TRBV7-2 with TRBJ2-7, with D tentatively TRBD1 (6 bases). Deletions cut 1 base from V and 2 bases from J, with 15 bases between. The CDR3 loop spans 16 amino acids. Per germline, CDR1 SGHTA and CDR2 FQGNSA. The CDR3 loop is CASSLGVGRGTYEQYF. For the CDR3, the DNA is TGTGCCAGCAGCTTAGGGGTAGGCAGGGGTACCTACGAGCAGTACTTC.

The chain employs TRBV9 and TRBJ2-5; D not certain. CDR1 and CDR2 (germline): SGDLS, YYNGEE. This CDR3 is built from 14 residues. V gave up 3 bases and J gave up 4 bases, with 13 bases separating them. CDR3 in amino acids: CASSARAYLETQYF. CDR3 in DNA: TGTGCCAGCAGCGCTCGGGCTTATCTAGAGACCCAGTACTTC.

J is TRBJ2-5 and V is TRBV7-3; D perhaps matches TRBD1 (8 bases). Germline CDR1 reads SGHTA; CDR2 reads FQGTGA. Between the trimmed V and J ends, which lost 5 bases and 5 bases, there was a span of 12 bases. The CDR3 is made up of 13 amino acids. This CDR3 is CASSGQGGETQYF. The CDR3 coding sequence is TGTGCCAGCAGCGGACAGGGAGGGGAGACCCAGTACTTC.